This record looks at one TCR beta chain sequence and its context. Its antigen is as yet unknown. Generated by immunoSEQ multiplex PCR, the TCRdb table keeps only in-frame clones and is missing some. The data show about 80,000 clones, with around nine tenths seen just once and 4% to 5.5% held by the top ten. This specimen comes from a study of OX40 agonist ivuxolimab in advanced cancers. Study-wide background: The group had a mean age of roughly 65 years, ranged from about 20 to 79, and was 82.7% male. One hepatocellular carcinoma and a couple of cutaneous melanoma patients partially responded. General study findings and limits: Expanded clones were, on average, more numerous among CD8+ T cells than CD4+.

The receptor was isolated from an adult with an advanced solid tumor such as melanoma, head and neck, liver or kidney cancer. This specimen was CD4+ or CD8+ T cells sorted from blood, taken in a trial of the OX40 agonist ivuxolimab.

DNA for the CDR3: TGTGCCAGCAGTCATCGACGGGCCCTTAATGAAAAACTGTTTTTT. Translation: CASSHRRALNEKLFF. The V call is TRBV28, the J call TRBJ1-4; D gene ambiguous. The CDR3 contains 15 residues. Trimming shortened V by 5 bases and J by 4 bases, and 14 bases separated the two germline ends. Looked up from germline, CDR1 is MDHEN and CDR2 is SYDVKM.